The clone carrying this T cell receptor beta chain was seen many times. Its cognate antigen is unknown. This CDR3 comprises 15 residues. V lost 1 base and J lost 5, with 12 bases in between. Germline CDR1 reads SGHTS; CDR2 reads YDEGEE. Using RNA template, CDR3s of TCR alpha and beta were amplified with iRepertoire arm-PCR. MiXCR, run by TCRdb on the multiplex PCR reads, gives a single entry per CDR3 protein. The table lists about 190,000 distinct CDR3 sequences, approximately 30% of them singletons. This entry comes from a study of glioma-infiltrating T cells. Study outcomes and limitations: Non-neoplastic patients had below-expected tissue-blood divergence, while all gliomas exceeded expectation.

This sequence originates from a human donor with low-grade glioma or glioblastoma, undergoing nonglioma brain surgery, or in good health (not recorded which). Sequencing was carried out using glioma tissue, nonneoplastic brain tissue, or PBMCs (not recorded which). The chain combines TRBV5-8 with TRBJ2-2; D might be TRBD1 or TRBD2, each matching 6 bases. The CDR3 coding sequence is TGTGCCAGCAGCTTGTGGGGGGCAGGAACCGGGGAGCTGTTTTTT. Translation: CASSLWGAGTGELFF. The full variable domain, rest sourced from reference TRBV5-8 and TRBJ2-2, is EAGVTQSPTHLIKTRGQQATLRCSPISGHTSVYWYQQALGLGLQFLLWYDEGEERNRGNFPPRFSGRQFPNYSSELNVNALELEDSALYLCASSLWGAGTGELFFGEGSRLTVL.